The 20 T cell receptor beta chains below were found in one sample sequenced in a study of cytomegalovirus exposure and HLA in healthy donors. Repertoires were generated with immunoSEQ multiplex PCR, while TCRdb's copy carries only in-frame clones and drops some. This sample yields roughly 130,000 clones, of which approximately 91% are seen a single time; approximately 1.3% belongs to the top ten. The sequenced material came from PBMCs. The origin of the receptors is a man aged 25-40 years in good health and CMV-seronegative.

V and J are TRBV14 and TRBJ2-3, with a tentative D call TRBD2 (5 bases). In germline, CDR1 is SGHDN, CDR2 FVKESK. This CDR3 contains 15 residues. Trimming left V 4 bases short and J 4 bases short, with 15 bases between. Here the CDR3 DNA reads TGTGCCAGCAGCCCCCGACTAACGGGCGCAGATACGCAGTATTTT. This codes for CASSPRLTGADTQYF.

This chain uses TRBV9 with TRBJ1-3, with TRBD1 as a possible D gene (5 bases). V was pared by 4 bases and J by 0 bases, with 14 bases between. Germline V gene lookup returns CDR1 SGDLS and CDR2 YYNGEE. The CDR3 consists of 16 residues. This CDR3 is CASSSRQIHSGNTIYF. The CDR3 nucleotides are TGTGCCAGCAGCTCCCGACAGATCCACTCTGGAAACACCATATATTTT. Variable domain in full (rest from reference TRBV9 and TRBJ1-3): DSGVTQTPKHLITATGQRVTLRCSPRSGDLSVYWYQQSLDQGLQFLIQYYNGEERAKGNILERFSAQQFPDLHSELNLSSLELGDSALYFCASSSRQIHSGNTIYFGEGSWLTVV.

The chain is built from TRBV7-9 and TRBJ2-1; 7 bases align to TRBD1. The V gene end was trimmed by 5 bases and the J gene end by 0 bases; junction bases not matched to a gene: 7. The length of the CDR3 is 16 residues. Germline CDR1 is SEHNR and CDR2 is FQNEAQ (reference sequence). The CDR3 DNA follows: TGTGCCAGCAGCCCCCCGGGACAGAGCTCCTACAATGAGCAGTTCTTC. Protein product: CASSPPGQSSYNEQFF.

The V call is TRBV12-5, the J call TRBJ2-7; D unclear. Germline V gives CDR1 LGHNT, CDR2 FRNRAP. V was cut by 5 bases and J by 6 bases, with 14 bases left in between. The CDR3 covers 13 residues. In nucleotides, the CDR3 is TGTGCTAGTGGTGACTCCGCCATGCGCGAGCAGTACTTC. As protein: CASGDSAMREQYF.

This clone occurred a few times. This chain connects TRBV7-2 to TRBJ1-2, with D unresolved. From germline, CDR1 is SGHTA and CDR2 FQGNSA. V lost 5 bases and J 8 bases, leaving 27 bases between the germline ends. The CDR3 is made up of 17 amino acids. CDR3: CASSVGGMDSLLGGYTF. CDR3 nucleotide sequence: TGTGCCAGCAGCGTAGGCGGGATGGACTCACTCCTTGGGGGCTACACCTTC.

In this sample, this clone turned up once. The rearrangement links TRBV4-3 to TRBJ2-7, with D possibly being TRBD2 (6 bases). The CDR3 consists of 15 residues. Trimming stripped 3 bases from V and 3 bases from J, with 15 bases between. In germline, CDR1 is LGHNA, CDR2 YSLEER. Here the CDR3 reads CASSHLRDSGYEQYF. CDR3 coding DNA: TGCGCCAGCAGCCACCTTCGGGATAGCGGCTACGAGCAGTACTTC.

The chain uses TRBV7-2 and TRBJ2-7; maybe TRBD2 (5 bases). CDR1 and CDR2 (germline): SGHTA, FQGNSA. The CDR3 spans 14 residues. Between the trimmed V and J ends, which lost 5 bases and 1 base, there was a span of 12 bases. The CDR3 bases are TGTGCCAGCAGCCAGGAGGTGCTGTCCTACGAGCAGTACTTC. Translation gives CASSQEVLSYEQYF.

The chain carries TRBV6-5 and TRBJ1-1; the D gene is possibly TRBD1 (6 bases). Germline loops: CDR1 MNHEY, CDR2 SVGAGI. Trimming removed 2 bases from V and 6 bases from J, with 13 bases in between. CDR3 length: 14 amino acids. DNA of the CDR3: TGTGCCAGCAGTTACAGAGCACAGGGCGCTGAAGCTTTCTTT. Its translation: CASSYRAQGAEAFF.

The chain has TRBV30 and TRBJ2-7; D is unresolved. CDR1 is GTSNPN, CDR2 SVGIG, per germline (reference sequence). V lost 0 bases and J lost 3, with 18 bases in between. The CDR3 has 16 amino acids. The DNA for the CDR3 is TGTGCCTGGAGTGTACTCACCGGAAAGTCAGGCTACGAGCAGTACTTC. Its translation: CAWSVLTGKSGYEQYF.

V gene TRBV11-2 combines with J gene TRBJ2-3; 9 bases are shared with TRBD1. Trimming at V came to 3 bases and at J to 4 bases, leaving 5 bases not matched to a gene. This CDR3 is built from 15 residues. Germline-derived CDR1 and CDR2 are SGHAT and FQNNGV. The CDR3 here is CASSLTTGGSDTQYF. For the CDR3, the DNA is TGTGCCAGCAGCTTGACAACAGGGGGCTCAGATACGCAGTATTTT.

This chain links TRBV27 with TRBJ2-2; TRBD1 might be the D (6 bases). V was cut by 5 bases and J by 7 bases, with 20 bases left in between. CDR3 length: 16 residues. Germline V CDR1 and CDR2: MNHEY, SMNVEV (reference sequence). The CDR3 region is CASSRIRGGWVGELFF. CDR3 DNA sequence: TGTGCCAGCAGTCGCATCAGGGGCGGTTGGGTCGGGGAGCTGTTTTTT.

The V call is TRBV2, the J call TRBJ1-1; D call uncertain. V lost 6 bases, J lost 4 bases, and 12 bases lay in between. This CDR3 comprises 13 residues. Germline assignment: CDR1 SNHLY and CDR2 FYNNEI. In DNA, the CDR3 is TGTGCCAGCAGCCGAGGCCGGAGCACTGAAGCTTTCTTT. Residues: CASSRGRSTEAFF.

For the CDR3, the DNA is TGCGCCAGCAGCTGGGGGGACAGTGCAACTAATGAAAAACTGTTTTTT. Its translation: CASSWGDSATNEKLFF. The chain uses TRBV5-1 and TRBJ1-4; TRBD1 aligns across 7 bases. V dropped 3 bases and J dropped 0; count of bases not matched to a gene: 5. Germline V gene data show CDR1 as SGHRS and CDR2 as YFSETQ. The CDR3 totals 16 residues.

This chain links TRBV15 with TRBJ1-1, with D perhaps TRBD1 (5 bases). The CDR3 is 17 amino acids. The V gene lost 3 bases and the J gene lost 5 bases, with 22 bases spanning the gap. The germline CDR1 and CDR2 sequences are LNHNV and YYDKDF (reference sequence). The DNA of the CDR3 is TGTGCCACCAGCAGGCCCAACCAGGGCTTTGTTAGAACTGAAGCTTTCTTT. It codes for CATSRPNQGFVRTEAFF.

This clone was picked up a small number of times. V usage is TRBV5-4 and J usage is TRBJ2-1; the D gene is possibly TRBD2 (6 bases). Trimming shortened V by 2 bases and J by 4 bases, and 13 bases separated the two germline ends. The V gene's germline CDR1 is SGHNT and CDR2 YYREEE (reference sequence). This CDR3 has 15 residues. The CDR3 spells CASSFSAGSYNEQFF. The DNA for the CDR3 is TGTGCCAGCAGCTTTAGCGCGGGATCTTACAATGAGCAGTTCTTC.

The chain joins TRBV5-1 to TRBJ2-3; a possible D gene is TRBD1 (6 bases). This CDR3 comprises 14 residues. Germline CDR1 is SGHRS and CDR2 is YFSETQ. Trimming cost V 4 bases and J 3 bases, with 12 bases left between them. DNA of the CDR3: TGCGCCAGCAGCATTTCAGACAGGACAGATACGCAGTATTTT. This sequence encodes CASSISDRTDTQYF.

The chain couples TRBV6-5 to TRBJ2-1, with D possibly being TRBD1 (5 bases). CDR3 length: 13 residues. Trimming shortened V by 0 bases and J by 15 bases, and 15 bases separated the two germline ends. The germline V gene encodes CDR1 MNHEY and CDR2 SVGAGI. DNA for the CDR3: TGTGCCAGCAGTTACTCGACAGACGCAGAACTGTTCTTC. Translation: CASSYSTDAELFF.

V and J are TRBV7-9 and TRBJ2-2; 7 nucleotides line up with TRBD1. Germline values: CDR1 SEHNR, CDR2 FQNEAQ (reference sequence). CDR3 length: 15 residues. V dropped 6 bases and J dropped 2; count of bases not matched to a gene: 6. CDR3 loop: CASRPGTANTGELFF. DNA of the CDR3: TGTGCCAGCAGACCCGGGACAGCAAACACCGGGGAGCTGTTTTTT.

The CDR3 is CASSSRDFYEQYF. CDR3 nucleotides: TGTGCCAGCAGCTCCCGGGACTTCTACGAGCAGTACTTC. V gene TRBV9 combines with J gene TRBJ2-7, with D possibly matching TRBD2 (6 bases). The CDR3 consists of 13 residues. The germline gives CDR1 SGDLS, CDR2 YYNGEE. The V and J ends lost 4 bases and 3 bases respectively, with 11 bases between them.

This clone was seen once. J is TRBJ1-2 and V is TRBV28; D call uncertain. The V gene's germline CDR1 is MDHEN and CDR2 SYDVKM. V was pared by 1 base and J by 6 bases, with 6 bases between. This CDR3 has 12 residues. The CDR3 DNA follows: TGTGCCAGCAGTTTATTGGGCAATGGCTACACCTTC. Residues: CASSLLGNGYTF.